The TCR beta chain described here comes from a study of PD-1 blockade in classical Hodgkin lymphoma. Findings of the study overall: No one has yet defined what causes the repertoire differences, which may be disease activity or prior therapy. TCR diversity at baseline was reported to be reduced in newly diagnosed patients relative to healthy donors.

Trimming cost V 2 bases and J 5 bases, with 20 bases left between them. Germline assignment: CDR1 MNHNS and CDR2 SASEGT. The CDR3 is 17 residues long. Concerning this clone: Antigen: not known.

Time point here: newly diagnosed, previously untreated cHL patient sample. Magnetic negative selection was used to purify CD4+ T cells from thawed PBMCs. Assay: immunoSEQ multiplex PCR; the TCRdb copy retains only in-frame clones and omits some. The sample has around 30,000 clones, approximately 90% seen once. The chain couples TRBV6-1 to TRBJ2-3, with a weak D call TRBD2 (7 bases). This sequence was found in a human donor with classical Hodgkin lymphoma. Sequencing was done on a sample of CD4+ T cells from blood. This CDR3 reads CASSEIRGGALRDTQYF. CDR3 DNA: TGTGCCAGCAGTGAAATTCGTGGGGGGGCGCTTAGAGATACGCAGTATTTT.